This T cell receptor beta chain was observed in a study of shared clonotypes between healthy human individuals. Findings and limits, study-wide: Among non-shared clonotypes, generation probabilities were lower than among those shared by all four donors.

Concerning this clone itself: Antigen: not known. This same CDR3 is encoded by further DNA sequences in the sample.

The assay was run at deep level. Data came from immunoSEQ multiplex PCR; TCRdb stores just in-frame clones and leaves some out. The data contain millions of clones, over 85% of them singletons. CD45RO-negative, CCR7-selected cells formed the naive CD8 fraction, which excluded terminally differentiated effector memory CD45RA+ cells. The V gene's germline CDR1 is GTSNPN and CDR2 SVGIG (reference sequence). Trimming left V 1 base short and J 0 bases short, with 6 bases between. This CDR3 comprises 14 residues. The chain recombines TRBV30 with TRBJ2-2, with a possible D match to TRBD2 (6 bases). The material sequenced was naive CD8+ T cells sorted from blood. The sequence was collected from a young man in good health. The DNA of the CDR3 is TGTGCCTGGAGTGCGGGGGCGAACACCGGGGAGCTGTTTTTT. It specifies CAWSAGANTGELFF.